These 12 T cell receptor beta chains came from one sample sequenced in a study of blood T cell repertoires in COVID-19. Some clones are missing from TCRdb's copy, which holds only in-frame ones; the method was immunoSEQ multiplex PCR. The table lists a few hundred thousand clones, 75% to 85% of them singletons, with roughly 5.3% in the top ten. Material: peripheral blood. The receptors come from a man between 45 and 60 years old with active or convalescent COVID-19.

The genes are TRBV9 and TRBJ2-5; 12 bases agree with TRBD2. CDR1 and CDR2 (germline): SGDLS, YYNGEE. CDR3 length: 17 amino acids. V was pared by 0 bases and J by 5 bases, with 8 bases of the junction left unmatched. The CDR3: CASSVEASGRAGETQYF. DNA of the CDR3: TGTGCCAGCAGCGTAGAGGCTAGCGGGAGGGCCGGGGAGACCCAGTACTTC.

J is TRBJ1-1 and V is TRBV5-1; the match to TRBD1 covers 9 bases. Germline V lookup: CDR1 SGHRS, CDR2 YFSETQ. V was clipped by 4 bases and J by 0 bases; unmatched bases: 7. This CDR3 has 16 amino acids. The DNA of the CDR3 is TGCGCCAGCAGCAACCGGGACAGGGACTTGAACACTGAAGCTTTCTTT. Translated: CASSNRDRDLNTEAFF. Full variable domain (rest looked up from reference TRBV5-1 and TRBJ1-1): KAGVTQTPRYLIKTRGQQVTLSCSPISGHRSVSWYQQTPGQGLQFLFEYFSETQRNKGNFPGRFSGRQFSNSRSEMNVSTLELGDSALYLCASSNRDRDLNTEAFFGQGTRLTVV.

The chain carries TRBV18 and TRBJ1-6; 7 positions match TRBD1. In germline, CDR1 is KGHSH, CDR2 LQKENI. The CDR3 runs to 14 residues. Trimming cost V 3 bases and J 5 bases; bases outside gene matches: 1. The CDR3 DNA reads TGTGCCAGCTCACCGGGACAGAATAATTCACCCCTCCACTTT. Protein sequence: CASSPGQNNSPLHF.

V usage is TRBV28 and J usage is TRBJ2-6; the match to TRBD1 covers 10 bases. J lost 4 bases, V lost 5 bases, and 8 bases had no gene match. The CDR3 is 17 residues long. Germline lookup yields CDR1 MDHEN and CDR2 SYDVKM. The CDR3 sequence: CASSKRQGARGANVLTF. CDR3 nucleotide sequence: TGTGCCAGCAGTAAACGACAGGGGGCGCGAGGGGCCAACGTCCTGACTTTC.

V is TRBV7-3 and J is TRBJ2-2; D might be TRBD2 (6 bases). Trimming removed 1 base at V and 6 bases at J, with 12 bases between. The germline gives CDR1 SGHTA, CDR2 FQGTGA. The CDR3 spans 15 residues. CDR3: CASSLNGEASGELFF. CDR3 bases: TGTGCCAGCAGCTTAAATGGGGAGGCTTCCGGGGAGCTGTTTTTT.

This clone was seen more than once but under ten times. V usage is TRBV9 and J usage is TRBJ2-7, with 9 nucleotides matching TRBD1. The V gene end was trimmed by 2 bases and the J gene end by 0 bases; junction bases not matched to a gene: 6. From germline, CDR1 is SGDLS and CDR2 YYNGEE. CDR3 length: 16 residues. CDR3 DNA sequence: TGTGCCAGCAGCGTGGGGACAGGGATCGACTCCTACGAGCAGTACTTC. Translating it yields CASSVGTGIDSYEQYF. The complete variable domain, with remaining parts taken from reference TRBV9 and TRBJ2-7, reads DSGVTQTPKHLITATGQRVTLRCSPRSGDLSVYWYQQSLDQGLQFLIQYYNGEERAKGNILERFSAQQFPDLHSELNLSSLELGDSALYFCASSVGTGIDSYEQYFGPGTRLTVT.

Details on this clone: Other DNA sequences in the sample encode the same CDR3. V and J are TRBV11-2 and TRBJ1-3, with TRBD1 as a possible D gene (5 bases). Germline CDR1 reads SGHAT; CDR2 reads FQNNGV. The CDR3 runs to 17 residues. The V and J ends lost 1 base and 4 bases respectively, with 17 bases between them. CDR3 in DNA: TGTGCCAGCAGCTTAGTCCGGGGGTCGACCTCCGGAAACACCATATATTTT. As protein: CASSLVRGSTSGNTIYF.

This rearrangement joins TRBV7-2 to TRBJ1-5; 9 bases align to TRBD1. Germline-derived CDR1 and CDR2 are SGHTA and FQGNSA. The CDR3 is made up of 15 amino acids. Trimming removed 5 bases from V and 4 bases from J; junction bases left unmatched: 6. This chain's CDR3 is CASSLGQGRNQPQHF. CDR3 bases: TGTGCCAGCAGCCTCGGACAGGGGAGGAATCAGCCCCAGCATTTT. Looking up the rest from reference TRBV7-2 and TRBJ1-5 gives the full variable domain: GAGVSQSPSNKVTEKGKDVELRCDPISGHTALYWYRQSLGQGLEFLIYFQGNSAPDKSGLPSDRFSAERTGGSVSTLTIQRTQQEDSAVYLCASSLGQGRNQPQHFGDGTRLSIL.

This clone was seen once. This sequence joins TRBV3-1 (or the pseudogene TRBV3-2) and TRBJ1-4; TRBD1 agrees at 12 bases. The CDR3 is 18 amino acids. CDR1 is LGHDT and CDR2 is YNNKEL in the germline V gene (reference sequence). The trim removed 2 bases at V and 7 bases at J, leaving 11 bases unmatched. DNA of the CDR3: TGTGCCAGCAGCCAACTACCGGGACAGGGGGCGAGTGGTGAAAAACTGTTTTTT. It yields the protein CASSQLPGQGASGEKLFF.

The CDR3 reads CASSPVGLYEQYF. The CDR3 bases are TGTGCCAGCAGCCCGGTGGGACTTTACGAGCAGTACTTC. The V call is TRBV7-9, the J call TRBJ2-7; perhaps TRBD2 as D (6 bases). This CDR3 is 13 amino acids long. Germline V gene lookup returns CDR1 SEHNR and CDR2 FQNEAQ (reference sequence). With 5 bases removed from V and 4 bases from J, the gap between germline ends came to 12 bases. Combining the CDR3 with reference TRBV7-9 and TRBJ2-7 gives the whole variable domain DTGVSQNPRHKITKRGQNVTFRCDPISEHNRLYWYRQTLGQGPEFLTYFQNEAQLEKSRLLSDRFSAERPKGSFSTLEIQRTEQGDSAMYLCASSPVGLYEQYFGPGTRLTVT.

The chain carries TRBV9 and TRBJ2-5; perhaps TRBD1 as D (6 bases). The V end lost 3 bases, the J end lost 0 bases, and 9 bases lay between the germline ends. The germline V gene encodes CDR1 SGDLS and CDR2 YYNGEE. The CDR3 runs to 14 residues. The CDR3 DNA reads as TGTGCCAGCAGCGCCCGACAGGACCAAGAGACCCAGTACTTC. This translates into CASSARQDQETQYF.

There are many counts of this clone. The V gene is TRBV3-1 (or the pseudogene TRBV3-2), the J gene TRBJ2-7; TRBD1 aligns across 9 bases. The V gene end was trimmed by 5 bases and the J gene end by 7 bases; junction bases not matched to a gene: 12. CDR3 length: 15 residues. Germline lookup yields CDR1 LGHDT and CDR2 YNNKEL (reference sequence). The CDR3 here is CASSKPGQGHLEQYF. DNA for the CDR3: TGTGCCAGCAGCAAGCCGGGACAGGGACATCTAGAGCAGTACTTC.